These T cell receptor beta chains were read from a single sample in a study of cytomegalovirus exposure and HLA in healthy donors. TCRdb's table, derived via immunoSEQ multiplex PCR, lists solely in-frame clones and lacks some. The sample gives around 140,000 clones, approximately 79% of which show up once; 0.85% to 1.4% is in the top ten. The sequencing input was PBMCs. These receptors were obtained from a male donor in good health and CMV-seronegative. The CDR3 runs from the conserved cysteine through the conserved F or W. Each record gives: CDR3 length, D gene, clone size, J gene, V gene, CDR3 protein, CDR3 DNA. The D gene is left open where the match is weak. Clone size, where shown, is once, few, many, or a class for clones that have expanded.

>11|-|-|TRBJ2-1|TRBV18
CASSPEVEQFF
TGTGCCAGCTCACCTGAGGTAGAGCAGTTCTTC
>15|-|few|TRBJ2-1|TRBV5-8
CASSSPAEGYNEQFF
TGTGCCAGCAGCTCGCCCGCGGAGGGCTACAATGAGCAGTTCTTC
>15|TRBD2|-|TRBJ2-5|TRBV6-1
CASSGLAGGPETQYF
TGTGCCAGCAGTGGACTAGCGGGGGGGCCAGAGACCCAGTACTTC
>13|-|-|TRBJ2-5|TRBV7-6
CASSLSREETQYF
TGTGCCAGCAGCTTATCGAGGGAAGAGACCCAGTACTTC
>16|-|-|TRBJ2-3|TRBV5-1
CASSLSATWGADTQYF
TGCGCCAGCAGCTTATCCGCGACTTGGGGGGCAGATACGCAGTATTTT
>13|-|-|TRBJ2-7|TRBV6-5
CASSYSRGYEQYF
TGTGCCAGCAGTTACTCGCGAGGGTACGAGCAGTACTTC
>16|-|few|TRBJ2-6|TRBV4-3
CASSQDGGFGANVLTF
TGCGCCAGCAGCCAAGATGGGGGGTTTGGGGCCAACGTCCTGACTTTC
>14|TRBD1|once|TRBJ1-6|TRBV7-2
CASSLTGGRSPLHF
TGTGCCAGCAGCTTAACAGGGGGTAGGTCACCCCTCCACTTT
>15|-|-|TRBJ2-5|TRBV23-1
CASSLMGEYQETQYF
TGCGCCAGCAGTCTCATGGGAGAGTACCAAGAGACCCAGTACTTC
>11|-|once|TRBJ1-1|TRBV11-2
CASRGGAGAFF
TGTGCCAGCAGAGGAGGGGCGGGCGCTTTCTTT
>15|TRBD2|-|TRBJ2-5|TRBV7-9
CASSPSRLAGTTQHF
TGTGCCAGCAGCCCCAGTAGACTAGCGGGCACAACCCAGCACTTC
>12|-|-|TRBJ1-2|TRBV29-1
CSARTGNRGYTF
TGCAGCGCACGGACCGGGAATCGGGGCTACACCTTC
>16|TRBD1|-|TRBJ2-4|TRBV7-9
CASSLGTGGFKNIQYF
TGTGCCAGCAGCTTGGGGACAGGGGGGTTCAAAAACATTCAGTACTTC
>15|TRBD1|-|TRBJ2-1|TRBV10-3
CAISAAGGTYNEQFF
TGTGCCATCAGTGCGGCAGGGGGCACCTACAATGAGCAGTTCTTC
>14|TRBD1|-|TRBJ1-1|TRBV10-3
CATGQGPTNTEAFF
TGTGCCACAGGACAGGGCCCCACGAACACTGAAGCTTTCTTT
>15|-|once|TRBJ2-6|TRBV27
CASSPEGSGANVLTF
TGTGCCAGCAGTCCGGAGGGATCTGGGGCCAACGTCCTGACTTTC
>8|-|-|TRBJ2-7|TRBV6-5
CAIYEQYF
TGTGCCATATACGAGCAGTACTTC
>12|TRBD2|-|TRBJ2-1|TRBV19
CASYYRPSGYFF
TGTGCCAGTTATTATCGGCCTAGCGGGTATTTCTTC
>15|-|once|TRBJ2-3|TRBV6-5
CASRTRWGQQDTQYF
TGTGCCAGCAGGACCCGGTGGGGGCAGCAAGATACGCAGTATTTT